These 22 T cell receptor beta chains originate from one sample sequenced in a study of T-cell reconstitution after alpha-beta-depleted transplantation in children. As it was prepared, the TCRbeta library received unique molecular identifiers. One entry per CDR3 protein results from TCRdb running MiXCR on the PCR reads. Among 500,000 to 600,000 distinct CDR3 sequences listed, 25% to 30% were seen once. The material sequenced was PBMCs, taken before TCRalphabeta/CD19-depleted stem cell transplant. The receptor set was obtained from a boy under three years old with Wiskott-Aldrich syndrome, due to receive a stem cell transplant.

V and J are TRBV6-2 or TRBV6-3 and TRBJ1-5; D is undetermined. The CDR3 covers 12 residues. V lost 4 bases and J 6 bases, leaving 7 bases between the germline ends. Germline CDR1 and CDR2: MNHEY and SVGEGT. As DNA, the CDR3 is TGTGCCAGCAGTTTACGGCCTCAGCCCCAGCATTTT. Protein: CASSLRPQPQHF.

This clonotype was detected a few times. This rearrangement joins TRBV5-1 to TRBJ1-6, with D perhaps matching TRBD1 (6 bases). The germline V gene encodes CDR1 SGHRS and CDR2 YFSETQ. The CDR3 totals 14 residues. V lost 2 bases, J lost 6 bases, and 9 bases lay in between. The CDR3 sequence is CASSFEGVNSPLHF. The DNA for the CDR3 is TGCGCCAGCAGCTTTGAGGGGGTTAATTCACCCCTCCACTTT.

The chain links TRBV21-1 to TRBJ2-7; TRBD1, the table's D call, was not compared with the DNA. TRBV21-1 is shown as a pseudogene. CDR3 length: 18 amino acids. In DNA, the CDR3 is TGTGCCAGCAGCAAAGTCCCCCAAGCGGGACAAGATTCCTACGAGCAGTACTTC. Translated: CASSKVPQAGQDSYEQYF.

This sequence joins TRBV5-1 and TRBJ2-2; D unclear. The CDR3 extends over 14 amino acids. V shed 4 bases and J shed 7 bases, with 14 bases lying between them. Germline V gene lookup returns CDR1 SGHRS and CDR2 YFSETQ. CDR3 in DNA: TGCGCCAGCAGCGGCTCCACCGGGTTCGGGGAGCTGTTTTTT. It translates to CASSGSTGFGELFF.

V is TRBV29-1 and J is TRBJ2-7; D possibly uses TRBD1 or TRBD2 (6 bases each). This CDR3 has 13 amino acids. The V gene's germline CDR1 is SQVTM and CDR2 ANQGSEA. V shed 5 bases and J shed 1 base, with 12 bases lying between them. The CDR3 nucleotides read TGCAGCGTTTCAACAGGGACTTCCTACGAGCAGTACTTC. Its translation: CSVSTGTSYEQYF.

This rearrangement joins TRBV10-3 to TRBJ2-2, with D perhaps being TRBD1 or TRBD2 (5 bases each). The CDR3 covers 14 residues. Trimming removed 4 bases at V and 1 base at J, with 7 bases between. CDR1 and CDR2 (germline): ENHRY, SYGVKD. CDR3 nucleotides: TGTGCCATCAGTGGGGGGAAGAACACCGGGGAGCTGTTTTTT. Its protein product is CAISGGKNTGELFF.

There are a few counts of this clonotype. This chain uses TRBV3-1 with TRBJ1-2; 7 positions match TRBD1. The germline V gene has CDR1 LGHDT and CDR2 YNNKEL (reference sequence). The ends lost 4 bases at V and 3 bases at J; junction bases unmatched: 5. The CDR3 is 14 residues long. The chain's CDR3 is CASSRQGFDYGYTF. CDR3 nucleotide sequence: TGTGCCAGCAGCCGACAGGGATTCGACTATGGCTACACCTTC. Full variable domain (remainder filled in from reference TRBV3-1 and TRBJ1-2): DTAVSQTPKYLVTQMGNDKSIKCEQNLGHDTMYWYKQDSKKFLKIMFSYNNKELIINETVPNRFSPKSPDKAHLNLHINSLELGDSAVYFCASSRQGFDYGYTFGSGTRLTVV.

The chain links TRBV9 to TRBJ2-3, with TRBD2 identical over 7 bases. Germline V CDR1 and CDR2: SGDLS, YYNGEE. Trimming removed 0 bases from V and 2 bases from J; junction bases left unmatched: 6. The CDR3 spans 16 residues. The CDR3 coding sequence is TGTGCCAGCAGCGTAGGCCAGCGGGACCCCACAGATACGCAGTATTTT. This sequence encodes CASSVGQRDPTDTQYF.

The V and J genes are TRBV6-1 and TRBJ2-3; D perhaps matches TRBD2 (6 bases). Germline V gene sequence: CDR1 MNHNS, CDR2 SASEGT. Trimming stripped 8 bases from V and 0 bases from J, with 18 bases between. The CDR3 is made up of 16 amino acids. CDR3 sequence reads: CASDLSSGTSTDTQYF. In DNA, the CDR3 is TGTGCCAGCGACCTCTCCTCCGGGACTAGCACAGATACGCAGTATTTT.

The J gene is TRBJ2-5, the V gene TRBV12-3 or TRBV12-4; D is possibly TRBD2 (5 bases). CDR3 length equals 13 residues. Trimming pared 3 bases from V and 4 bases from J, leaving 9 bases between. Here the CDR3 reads CASSFRGIETQYF. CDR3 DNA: TGTGCCAGCAGTTTTCGGGGAATAGAGACCCAGTACTTC.

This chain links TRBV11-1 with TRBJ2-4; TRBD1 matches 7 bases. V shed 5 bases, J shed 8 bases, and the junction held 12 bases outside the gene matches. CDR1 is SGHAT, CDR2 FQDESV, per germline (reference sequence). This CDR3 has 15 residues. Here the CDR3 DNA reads TGTGCCAGCAGCCGCACAGGGGAACGGGACGACATTCAGTACTTC. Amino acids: CASSRTGERDDIQYF.

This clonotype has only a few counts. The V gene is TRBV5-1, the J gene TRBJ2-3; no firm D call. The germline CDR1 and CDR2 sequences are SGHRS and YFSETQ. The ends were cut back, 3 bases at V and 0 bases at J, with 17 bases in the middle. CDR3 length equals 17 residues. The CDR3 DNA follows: TGCGCCAGCAGCTCACTACCACCGACACTTAGCACAGATACGCAGTATTTT. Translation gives CASSSLPPTLSTDTQYF. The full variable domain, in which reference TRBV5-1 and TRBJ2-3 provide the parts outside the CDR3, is KAGVTQTPRYLIKTRGQQVTLSCSPISGHRSVSWYQQTPGQGLQFLFEYFSETQRNKGNFPGRFSGRQFSNSRSEMNVSTLELGDSALYLCASSSLPPTLSTDTQYFGPGTRLTVL.

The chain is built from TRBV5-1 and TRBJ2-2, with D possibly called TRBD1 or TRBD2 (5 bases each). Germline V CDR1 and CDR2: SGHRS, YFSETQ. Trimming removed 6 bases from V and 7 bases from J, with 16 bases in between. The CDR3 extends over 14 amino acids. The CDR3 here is CASTPKGRGGELFF. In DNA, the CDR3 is TGCGCCAGCACCCCTAAGGGGAGAGGCGGGGAGCTGTTTTTT.

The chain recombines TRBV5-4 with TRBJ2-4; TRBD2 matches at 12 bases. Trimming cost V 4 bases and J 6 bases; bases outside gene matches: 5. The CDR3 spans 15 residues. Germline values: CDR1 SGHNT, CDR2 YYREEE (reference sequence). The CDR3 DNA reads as TGTGCCAGCAGCCAGACTAGCGGGAGTGGAAACATTCAGTACTTC. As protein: CASSQTSGSGNIQYF.

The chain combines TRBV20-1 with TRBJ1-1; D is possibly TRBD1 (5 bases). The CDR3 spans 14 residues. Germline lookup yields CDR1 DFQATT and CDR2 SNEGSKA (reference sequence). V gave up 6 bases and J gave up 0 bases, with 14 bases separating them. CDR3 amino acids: CSATLGAVNTEAFF. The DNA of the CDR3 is TGCAGTGCCACCCTAGGGGCAGTGAACACTGAAGCTTTCTTT.

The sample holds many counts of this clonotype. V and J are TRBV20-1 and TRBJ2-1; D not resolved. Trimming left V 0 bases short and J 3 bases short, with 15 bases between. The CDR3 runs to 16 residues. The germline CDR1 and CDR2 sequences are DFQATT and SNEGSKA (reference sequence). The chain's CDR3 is CSARDPNGADYNEQFF. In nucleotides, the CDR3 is TGCAGTGCTAGAGATCCTAACGGCGCGGACTACAATGAGCAGTTCTTC.

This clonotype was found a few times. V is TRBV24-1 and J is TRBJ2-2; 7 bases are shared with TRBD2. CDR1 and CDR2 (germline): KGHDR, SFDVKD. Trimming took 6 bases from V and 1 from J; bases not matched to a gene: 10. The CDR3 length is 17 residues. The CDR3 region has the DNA TGTGCCACCAGTTCCCGCCTAGCGGAAATGAACACCGGGGAGCTGTTTTTT. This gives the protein CATSSRLAEMNTGELFF.

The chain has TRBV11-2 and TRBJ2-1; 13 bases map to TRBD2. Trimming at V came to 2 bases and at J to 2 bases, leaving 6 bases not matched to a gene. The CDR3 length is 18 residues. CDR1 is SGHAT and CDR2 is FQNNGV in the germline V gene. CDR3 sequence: CASSLRTSGSFTYNEQFF. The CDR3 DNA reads TGTGCCAGCAGCTTACGGACTAGCGGGAGTTTCACCTACAATGAGCAGTTCTTC.

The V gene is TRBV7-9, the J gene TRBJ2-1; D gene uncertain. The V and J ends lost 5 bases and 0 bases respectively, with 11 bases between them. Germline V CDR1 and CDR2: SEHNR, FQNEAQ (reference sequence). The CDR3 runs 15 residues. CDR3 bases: TGTGCCAGCAGCCTTCCGCCGAGCTCCTACAATGAGCAGTTCTTC. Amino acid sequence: CASSLPPSSYNEQFF.

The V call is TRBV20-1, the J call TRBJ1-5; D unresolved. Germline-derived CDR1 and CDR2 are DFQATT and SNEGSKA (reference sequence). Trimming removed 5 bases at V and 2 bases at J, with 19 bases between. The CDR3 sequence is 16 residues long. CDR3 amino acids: CSAASYSDYGNQPQHF. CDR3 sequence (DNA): TGCAGTGCTGCGTCGTACTCAGACTATGGCAATCAGCCCCAGCATTTT.

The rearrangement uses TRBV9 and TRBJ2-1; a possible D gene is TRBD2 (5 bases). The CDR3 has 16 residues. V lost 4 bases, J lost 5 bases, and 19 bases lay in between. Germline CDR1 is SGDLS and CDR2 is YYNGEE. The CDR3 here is CASSPRGSSRDNEQFF. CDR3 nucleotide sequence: TGTGCCAGCAGCCCAAGAGGGTCTAGCCGAGACAATGAGCAGTTCTTC.

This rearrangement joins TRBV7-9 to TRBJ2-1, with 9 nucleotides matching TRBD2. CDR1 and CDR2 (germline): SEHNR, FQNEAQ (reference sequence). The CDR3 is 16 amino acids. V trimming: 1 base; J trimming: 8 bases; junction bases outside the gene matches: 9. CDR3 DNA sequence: TGTGCCAGCAGCTTAGATCGCGCGGGAGGGCCCGATGAGCAGTTCTTC. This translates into CASSLDRAGGPDEQFF.